The 10 T cell receptor beta chains reported below all come from one sample, sequenced in a study of breast tumors, draining lymph nodes, adjacent tissues. TCRdb re-analysed the multiplex PCR reads in MiXCR, keeping a single row per CDR3 protein. The table records 130,000 or so distinct CDR3 sequences, 20% to 25% of them present only once. The lymph nodes were axillary draining lymph nodes from breast cancer patients. Sequenced: axillary lymph node tissue. Every receptor here comes from a female donor with breast cancer. Some clones in this sample may be carry-over from other donors' samples.

The sample holds a few counts of this clonotype. This chain joins TRBV28 and TRBJ2-2; the D is unclear. Germline V CDR1 and CDR2: MDHEN, SYDVKM. The CDR3 extends over 15 amino acids. V was shortened by 3 bases and J by 1 base, with 9 bases between the two germline ends. Written as DNA, the CDR3 is TGTGCCAGCAGTTTTTCGAGCCTGAACACCGGGGAGCTGTTTTTT. Amino acids: CASSFSSLNTGELFF.

This clonotype was observed at least ten times. J is TRBJ2-3 and V is TRBV6-4; 9 bases match TRBD1. The junction had 2 bases not matched to a gene; V was cut back by 4 bases and J by 6 bases. CDR3 length equals 13 residues. Germline CDR1 is MRHNA and CDR2 is SNTAGT. DNA of the CDR3: TGTGCCAGCAGTGGACAGGGGGGCGATACGCAGTATTTT. Its translation: CASSGQGGDTQYF.

This clonotype is a singleton in its sample. Being one base from a much bigger clone, this may be a read error. V is TRBV10-3 and J is TRBJ2-1; D uncertain. Germline CDR1 is ENHRY and CDR2 is SYGVKD. The CDR3 consists of 13 residues. Trimming shortened V by 0 bases and J by 6 bases, and 6 bases separated the two germline ends. CDR3 sequence reads: CAISESPPNEQFF. CDR3 nucleotides: TGTGCCATCAGTGAGTCTCCGCCCAATGAGCAGTTCTTC.

About this clonotype: A much larger clonotype is one base distant, so this may be a read error. The chain carries TRBV6-5 and TRBJ1-5, with D tentatively TRBD1 (6 bases). The V gene lost 7 bases and the J gene lost 6 bases, with 13 bases spanning the gap. The CDR3 totals 13 residues. The germline gives CDR1 MNHEY, CDR2 SVGAGI. CDR3 sequence: CASKAGVGQPQHF. CDR3 bases: TGTGCCAGCAAAGCAGGGGTGGGTCAGCCCCAGCATTTT.

This clonotype was detected once. One base away lies a much larger clone, so this may be a sequencing read error. The chain combines TRBV6-5 with TRBJ1-2; D ambiguous. The germline V gene has CDR1 MNHEY and CDR2 SVGAGI. There are 16 residues in the CDR3. Written as DNA, the CDR3 is TGTGCCAGCAGTCACTCCTCACCCCCGGGGAACTATGGCTACACCTTC. Amino acids: CASSHSSPPGNYGYTF.

In this sample, this clonotype turned up many times. This sequence joins TRBV5-1 and TRBJ2-3, with D perhaps assigned TRBD1 or TRBD2 (5 bases each). From germline, CDR1 is SGHRS and CDR2 YFSETQ. The V gene lost 3 bases and the J gene lost 5 bases, with 16 bases spanning the gap. CDR3 length equals 15 residues. In DNA form, the CDR3 reads TGCGCCAGCAGCTCCTCCGGGACGATAGAAGATACGCAGTATTTT. Encoded protein: CASSSSGTIEDTQYF.

This clonotype was counted ten times or more. The chain employs TRBV20-1 and TRBJ2-1; D may correspond to TRBD1 or TRBD2 (5 bases each). The CDR3 runs 15 residues. V lost 6 bases and J lost 4, with 19 bases in between. The germline gives CDR1 DFQATT, CDR2 SNEGSKA (reference sequence). The CDR3: CSATPGQPNYNEQFF. CDR3 sequence (DNA): TGCAGTGCCACCCCGGGGCAGCCGAATTACAATGAGCAGTTCTTC.

This clonotype appeared many times. The chain combines TRBV10-1 with TRBJ2-1; TRBD2 is a possible D gene (5 bases). CDR3 size: 13 residues. Trimming stripped 4 bases from V and 8 bases from J, with 12 bases between. Germline V gene data show CDR1 as WNHNN and CDR2 as SYGVQD (reference sequence). The CDR3 DNA sequence: TGCGCCAGCAGTGGACCGGGGATGGATGAGCAGTTCTTC. It codes for CASSGPGMDEQFF.

Worth noting for this clonotype: It may be a read error: a sequence one base away is much more abundant. This chain uses TRBV6-5 with TRBJ1-5, with 7 bases fitting TRBD1. Germline loops: CDR1 MNHEY, CDR2 SVGAGI. The CDR3 totals 13 residues. The CDR3 here is CPWEGAPNQPQHF. In DNA form, the CDR3 reads TGCCCCTGGGAGGGGGCTCCGAATCAGCCCCAGCATTTT.

This clonotype was seen at least ten times. V gene TRBV20-1 combines with J gene TRBJ2-3, with 11 bases matching TRBD2. V lost 5 bases to trimming and J lost 2 bases; unmatched junction nucleotides: 6. There are 15 residues in the CDR3. Germline CDR1 reads DFQATT; CDR2 reads SNEGSKA (reference sequence). The CDR3 sequence is CSACRTSGPTDTQYF. The CDR3 bases are TGCAGTGCTTGTCGGACTAGCGGGCCCACAGATACGCAGTATTTT.